The 26 T cell receptor beta chains listed next were all sequenced from one sample in a study of cytomegalovirus exposure and HLA in healthy donors. The PCR employed 60 Vbeta primers together with 13 Jbeta primers. The table came from immunoSEQ multiplex PCR; TCRdb's copy has only in-frame clones and leaves some out. The listing records 68,000 or so clones. Sequencing was done on a sample of PBMCs. The receptors here all came from a female donor in good health and CMV-seropositive.

V usage is TRBV5-4 and J usage is TRBJ1-2; D might be TRBD1 (5 bases). The CDR3 is made up of 13 amino acids. V was clipped by 0 bases and J by 7 bases, with 10 bases between them. The germline CDR1 and CDR2 sequences are SGHNT and YYREEE (reference sequence). The CDR3 region is CASSLGQIPGYTF. The CDR3 DNA follows: TGTGCCAGCAGCTTGGGACAGATCCCTGGCTACACCTTC. Using reference TRBV5-4 and TRBJ1-2 for the parts outside the CDR3, the full variable domain is ETGVTQSPTHLIKTRGQQVTLRCSSQSGHNTVSWYQQALGQGPQFIFQYYREEENGRGNFPPRFSGLQFPNYSSELNVNALELDDSALYLCASSLGQIPGYTFGSGTRLTVV.

V gene TRBV30 combines with J gene TRBJ2-7; the D gene is possibly TRBD1 (5 bases). This CDR3 spans 13 amino acids. V lost 2 bases and J 5 bases, leaving 13 bases between the germline ends. The germline V gene encodes CDR1 GTSNPN and CDR2 SVGIG (reference sequence). The CDR3 coding sequence is TGTGCCTGGAGTAAAGTCCAGGGCCACGAGCAGTACTTC. Its translation: CAWSKVQGHEQYF. Combining the CDR3 with reference TRBV30 and TRBJ2-7 gives the whole variable domain SQTIHQWPATLVQPVGSPLSLECTVEGTSNPNLYWYRQAAGRGLQLLFYSVGIGQISSEVPQNLSASRPQDRQFILSSKKLLLSDSGFYLCAWSKVQGHEQYFGPGTRLTVT.

The chain is built from TRBV7-6 and TRBJ2-2, with TRBD2 matching over 8 bases. CDR3 size: 16 residues. CDR1 SGHVS and CDR2 FNYEAQ come from the germline V gene. The V segment lost 4 bases and the J segment 4 bases; nucleotides outside the gene matches: 8. CDR3 sequence: CASSSTVAGRTGELFF. Here the CDR3 DNA reads TGTGCCAGCAGCTCAACTGTAGCGGGACGCACCGGGGAGCTGTTTTTT.

V usage is TRBV5-4 and J usage is TRBJ2-3; a possible D gene is TRBD2 (6 bases). V lost 2 bases to trimming and J lost 1 base, with 14 bases between them. This CDR3 comprises 16 residues. The germline V gene has CDR1 SGHNT and CDR2 YYREEE (reference sequence). As DNA, the CDR3 is TGTGCCAGCAGCTTTGGGACTGGAGGGGGCACAGATACGCAGTATTTT. Protein product: CASSFGTGGGTDTQYF.

V and J are TRBV5-1 and TRBJ1-4; TRBD1 aligns across 9 bases. This CDR3 spans 16 amino acids. CDR1 and CDR2 (germline): SGHRS, YFSETQ. J lost 5 bases, V lost 4 bases, and 9 bases had no gene match. In DNA form, the CDR3 reads TGCGCCAGCAGCCCAGCAATGGACAGGGGAAATGAAAAACTGTTTTTT. Protein product: CASSPAMDRGNEKLFF.

J is TRBJ1-2 and V is TRBV6-5; 10 bases match TRBD1. The CDR3 has 15 residues. The junction had 9 bases not matched to a gene; V was cut back by 4 bases and J by 7 bases. Per germline, CDR1 MNHEY and CDR2 SVGAGI. The CDR3 loop is CASSSTRTGGAGYTF. CDR3 in DNA: TGTGCCAGCAGTTCCACCCGGACAGGGGGGGCTGGCTACACCTTC.

J is TRBJ1-2 and V is TRBV19; 9 bases map to TRBD1. The CDR3 is 13 residues long. Germline values: CDR1 LNHDA, CDR2 SQIVND (reference sequence). J lost 8 bases, V lost 4 bases, and 5 bases had no gene match. CDR3: CASSTGTGRGYTF. As DNA, the CDR3 is TGTGCCAGTAGTACCGGGACAGGGAGGGGCTACACCTTC.

This rearrangement joins TRBV18 to TRBJ2-6; D may be TRBD1 (6 bases). Germline CDR1 and CDR2: KGHSH and LQKENI. This CDR3 is 17 amino acids long. The germline V and J ends were trimmed by 4 bases and 0 bases, with 13 bases remaining between them. The CDR3 loop reads CASSHRVSDSGANVLTF. The CDR3 DNA reads as TGTGCCAGCTCACACAGGGTTTCAGACTCTGGGGCCAACGTCCTGACTTTC.

V usage is TRBV28 and J usage is TRBJ2-5; the D gene is possibly TRBD2 (6 bases). The CDR3 length is 14 residues. Germline V gives CDR1 MDHEN, CDR2 SYDVKM. Between the trimmed V and J ends, which lost 5 bases and 3 bases, there was a span of 13 bases. CDR3 region: CASSPRGLEETQYF. The CDR3 DNA sequence: TGTGCCAGCAGTCCTAGGGGACTCGAAGAGACCCAGTACTTC.

The genes are TRBV4-2 and TRBJ2-1; 11 bases line up with TRBD2. This CDR3 contains 16 residues. CDR1 and CDR2 from the germline V gene are LGHNA and YNFKEQ. The J segment lost 0 bases and the V segment lost 3 bases, leaving 1 base of the junction unmatched. CDR3 in DNA: TGTGCCAGCAGCCACACTAGCGGGAGCTCCTACAATGAGCAGTTCTTC. It encodes CASSHTSGSSYNEQFF.

The chain recombines TRBV7-2 with TRBJ2-5; 7 bases are shared with TRBD2. Looked up from germline, CDR1 is SGHTA and CDR2 is FQGNSA. The CDR3 runs 16 residues. V dropped 3 bases and J dropped 5; count of bases not matched to a gene: 12. Written as DNA, the CDR3 is TGTGCCAGCAGCTTGGGGAGGGACCCCGACGTTGAGACCCAGTACTTC. This translates into CASSLGRDPDVETQYF. Looking up the rest from reference TRBV7-2 and TRBJ2-5 gives the full variable domain: GAGVSQSPSNKVTEKGKDVELRCDPISGHTALYWYRQSLGQGLEFLIYFQGNSAPDKSGLPSDRFSAERTGGSVSTLTIQRTQQEDSAVYLCASSLGRDPDVETQYFGPGTRLLVL.

This rearrangement joins TRBV5-1 to TRBJ1-4, with unresolved D. V was shortened by 0 bases and J by 7 bases, with 13 bases between the two germline ends. CDR3 length equals 15 residues. The germline CDR1 and CDR2 sequences are SGHRS and YFSETQ. CDR3 amino acids: CASSLDGAGREKLFF. CDR3 DNA sequence: TGCGCCAGCAGCTTGGATGGAGCCGGTCGTGAAAAACTGTTTTTT.

This rearrangement joins TRBV6-5 to TRBJ2-3; possibly TRBD2 for D (5 bases). The V end was cut by 0 bases, the J end by 2 bases, with 9 bases between. CDR1 MNHEY and CDR2 SVGAGI come from the germline V gene. The CDR3 has 15 amino acids. The CDR3 bases are TGTGCCAGCAGTTACTCTAGCGCGTACACAGATACGCAGTATTTT. Its protein is CASSYSSAYTDTQYF.

The J gene is TRBJ1-4, the V gene TRBV27, with 7 positions matching TRBD1. Germline CDR1 and CDR2: MNHEY and SMNVEV (reference sequence). This CDR3 comprises 16 residues. With V trimmed by 3 bases and J by 8 bases, 12 bases remained unmatched. CDR3 loop: CASSFGTAVSGEKLFF. DNA of the CDR3: TGTGCCAGCAGTTTCGGGACAGCCGTATCGGGAGAAAAACTGTTTTTT. The full variable domain, its missing parts supplied by reference TRBV27 and TRBJ1-4, is EAQVTQNPRYLITVTGKKLTVTCSQNMNHEYMSWYRQDPGLGLRQIYYSMNVEVTDKGDVPEGYKVSRKEKRNFPLILESPSPNQTSLYFCASSFGTAVSGEKLFFGSGTQLSVL.

The rearrangement links TRBV19 to TRBJ2-2; 7 bases line up with TRBD1. V shed 8 bases and J 0 bases; nucleotides not matched to a gene: 9. The CDR3 extends over 16 amino acids. Germline-derived CDR1 and CDR2 are LNHDA and SQIVND (reference sequence). This CDR3 is CASRPTGTANTGELFF. CDR3 DNA sequence: TGTGCCAGTCGCCCTACCGGGACAGCGAACACCGGGGAGCTGTTTTTT.

Here the CDR3 DNA reads TGTGCCAGCGAGTGGGGGGGCTCCTACGAGCAGTACTTC. It specifies CASEWGGSYEQYF. This chain connects TRBV11-2 to TRBJ2-5; 7 bases agree with TRBD2. The J call may be faulty, since TRBJ2-7 better matches the DNA end. CDR1 SGHAT and CDR2 FQNNGV come from the germline V gene. The length of the CDR3 is 13 residues.

CDR3 sequence: CASGLQGAYEQYF. The CDR3 nucleotides read TGTGCCAGCGGTCTCCAGGGGGCTTACGAGCAGTACTTC. J is TRBJ2-7 and V is TRBV27; 8 nucleotides line up with TRBD1. V trimming: 8 bases; J trimming: 4 bases; junction bases outside the gene matches: 7. Germline CDR1 reads MNHEY; CDR2 reads SMNVEV (reference sequence). The CDR3 is made up of 13 amino acids.

The J gene is TRBJ2-1, the V gene TRBV4-3; TRBD1 agrees at 7 bases. Germline V CDR1 and CDR2: LGHNA, YSLEER. CDR3 length: 16 amino acids. V lost 0 bases and J lost 7; bases outside the gene matches: 9. CDR3 in DNA: TGCGCCAGCAGCCAAGACCCCGGAGACAGGGTGAATGAGCAGTTCTTC. Translation gives CASSQDPGDRVNEQFF.

The chain combines TRBV18 with TRBJ1-5; D is uncertain. Germline loops: CDR1 KGHSH, CDR2 LQKENI. Trimming removed 4 bases from V and 2 bases from J, with 21 bases in between. The CDR3 has 18 residues. This CDR3 reads CASSHPVRGRKGNQPQHF. As DNA, the CDR3 is TGTGCCAGCTCACATCCCGTTAGAGGGCGGAAGGGCAATCAGCCCCAGCATTTT.

This chain uses TRBV28 with TRBJ2-7; tentatively, D is TRBD1 (5 bases). CDR3 length: 13 amino acids. The V gene's germline CDR1 is MDHEN and CDR2 SYDVKM. V was pared by 2 bases and J by 4 bases, with 9 bases between. CDR3 coding DNA: TGTGCCAGCAGTTTACCCCCAGGGTACGAGCAGTACTTC. Its translation: CASSLPPGYEQYF.

The chain carries TRBV4-2 and TRBJ2-3, with D unresolved. In germline, CDR1 is LGHNA, CDR2 YNFKEQ. V lost 4 bases and J lost 5, with 10 bases in between. The CDR3 consists of 13 residues. The CDR3 loop is CASSPGSRDTQYF. Here the CDR3 DNA reads TGTGCCAGCAGCCCTGGTAGTCGAGATACGCAGTATTTT.

V and J are TRBV6-6 and TRBJ1-2; 8 positions match TRBD1. The CDR3 runs 13 residues. J gave up 7 bases and V 5 bases, and 6 bases lay outside the gene matches. Germline values: CDR1 MNHNY, CDR2 SVGAGI (reference sequence). CDR3 coding DNA: TGTGCCAGCAGTGACTACGGACAGGGTGGCTACACCTTC. It translates to CASSDYGQGGYTF.

This chain joins TRBV7-9 and TRBJ1-4; 7 bases are a match to TRBD1. From germline, CDR1 is SEHNR and CDR2 FQNEAQ (reference sequence). Unmatched junction bases numbered 5, after V lost 5 bases and J lost 2 bases. The CDR3 extends over 15 amino acids. The chain's CDR3 is CASSPLGGTNEKLFF. In DNA form, the CDR3 reads TGTGCCAGCAGCCCTCTAGGGGGCACTAATGAAAAACTGTTTTTT. The full variable domain, its missing parts supplied by reference TRBV7-9 and TRBJ1-4, is DTGVSQNPRHKITKRGQNVTFRCDPISEHNRLYWYRQTLGQGPEFLTYFQNEAQLEKSRLLSDRFSAERPKGSFSTLEIQRTEQGDSAMYLCASSPLGGTNEKLFFGSGTQLSVL.

The J gene is TRBJ1-2, the V gene TRBV7-9, with 7 bases lining up with TRBD1. The ends lost 1 base at V and 2 bases at J; junction bases unmatched: 4. The CDR3 runs 15 residues. The germline gives CDR1 SEHNR, CDR2 FQNEAQ (reference sequence). The CDR3 reads CASSLGSGQNYGYTF. In DNA form, the CDR3 reads TGTGCCAGCAGCTTAGGTTCGGGACAGAACTATGGCTACACCTTC.

For the CDR3, the DNA is TGTGCCAGCAGTTACCGAACGCGGACTAGCGTAAATGAGCAGTTCTTC. Translation: CASSYRTRTSVNEQFF. This chain connects TRBV6-5 to TRBJ2-1; TRBD2 matches 9 bases. Germline V gives CDR1 MNHEY, CDR2 SVGAGI. The length of the CDR3 is 16 residues. Trimming cost V 2 bases and J 7 bases; bases outside gene matches: 9.

This rearrangement joins TRBV5-1 to TRBJ2-7; 8 bases are shared with TRBD1. CDR1 and CDR2 (germline): SGHRS, YFSETQ. V gave up 0 bases and J gave up 4 bases; unmatched junction bases: 6. There are 15 residues in the CDR3. The CDR3 here is CASSLGADRAYEQYF. The CDR3 nucleotides read TGCGCCAGCAGCTTGGGTGCGGACAGGGCTTACGAGCAGTACTTC.